This record looks at one T cell receptor beta chain sequence and its context. The data were produced by immunoSEQ multiplex PCR, yet TCRdb's version contains in-frame clones alone and is incomplete. The sample lists around 25,000 clones; 70% to 85% were seen once. Genomic DNA template from tumor biopsies or peripheral blood, about 600 ng to 6,004 ng input. This sample stems from a study of T cells in tumors after PD-1 blockade. Study summary: Excluded were patients with checkpoint blockade, immunosuppressants, or radiotherapy or other anti-cancer therapy within 4 weeks. A subset received ongoing vismodegib 150 mg daily alongside anti-PD-1 therapy. Patients received pembrolizumab 200 mg every 3 weeks or cemiplimab 350 mg every 2 weeks.

CDR3 size: 13 residues. V was cut by 5 bases and J by 12 bases, with 17 bases left in between. Germline CDR1 reads LNHDA; CDR2 reads SQIVND (reference sequence). The chain combines TRBV19 with TRBJ1-3; the D is unclear. The receptor comes from a human donor with basal cell carcinoma. The sequencing here drew on PBMCs, taken after anti-PD-1 treatment. CDR3 sequence: CASSEGFTSVIYF. For the CDR3, the DNA is TGTGCCAGTAGTGAAGGCTTTACTTCCGTCATATATTTT.